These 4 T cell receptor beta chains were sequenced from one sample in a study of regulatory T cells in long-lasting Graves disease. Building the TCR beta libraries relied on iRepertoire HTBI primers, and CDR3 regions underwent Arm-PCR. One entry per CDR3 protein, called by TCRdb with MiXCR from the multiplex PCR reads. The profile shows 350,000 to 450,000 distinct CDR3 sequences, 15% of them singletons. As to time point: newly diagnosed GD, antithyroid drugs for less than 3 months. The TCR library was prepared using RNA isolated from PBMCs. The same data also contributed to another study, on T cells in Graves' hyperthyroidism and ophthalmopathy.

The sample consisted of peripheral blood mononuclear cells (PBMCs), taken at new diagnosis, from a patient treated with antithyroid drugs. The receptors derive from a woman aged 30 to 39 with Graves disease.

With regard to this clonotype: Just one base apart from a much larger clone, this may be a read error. CDR3 residues: CASSPREDYGHTF. CDR3 bases: TGTGCCAGCTCACCCCGGGAGGACTATGGCCACACCTTC. J is TRBJ1-2 and V is TRBV18, with D hard to call. Germline V gene lookup returns CDR1 KGHSH and CDR2 LQKENI. The length of the CDR3 is 13 residues.

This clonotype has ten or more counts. The DNA for the CDR3 is TGTGCCAGCAGTTTAGCAGGTTACGGTCAGCCCCAGCATTTT. Translating gives CASSLAGYGQPQHF. The chain employs TRBV12-3 or TRBV12-4 and TRBJ1-5; D uncertain. V lost 0 bases to trimming and J lost 6 bases, with 9 bases between them. This CDR3 spans 14 amino acids.

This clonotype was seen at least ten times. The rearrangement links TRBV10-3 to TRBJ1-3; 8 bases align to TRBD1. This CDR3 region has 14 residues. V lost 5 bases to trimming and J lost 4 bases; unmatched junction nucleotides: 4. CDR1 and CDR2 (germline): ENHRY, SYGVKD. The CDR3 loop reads CAISKGTGGNTIYF. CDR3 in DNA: TGTGCCATCAGTAAGGGGACAGGAGGAAACACCATATATTTT.

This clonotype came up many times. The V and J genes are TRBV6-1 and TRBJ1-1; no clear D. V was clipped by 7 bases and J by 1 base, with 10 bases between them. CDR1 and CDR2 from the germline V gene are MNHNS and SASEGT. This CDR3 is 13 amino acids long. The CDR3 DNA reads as TGTGCCAGCAAGGGCGACACGAACACTGAAGCTTTCTTT. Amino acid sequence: CASKGDTNTEAFF.